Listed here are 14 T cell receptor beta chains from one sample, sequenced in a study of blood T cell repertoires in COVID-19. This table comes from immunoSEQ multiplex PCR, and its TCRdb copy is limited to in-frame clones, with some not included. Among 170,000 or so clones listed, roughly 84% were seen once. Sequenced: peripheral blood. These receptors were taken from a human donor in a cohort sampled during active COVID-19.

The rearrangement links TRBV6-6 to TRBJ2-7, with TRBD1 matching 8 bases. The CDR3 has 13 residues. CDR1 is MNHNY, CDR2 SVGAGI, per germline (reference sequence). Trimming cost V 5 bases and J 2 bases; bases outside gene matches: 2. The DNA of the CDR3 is TGTGCCAGCAGTCGGGACAGGCCCTACGAGCAGTACTTC. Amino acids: CASSRDRPYEQYF.

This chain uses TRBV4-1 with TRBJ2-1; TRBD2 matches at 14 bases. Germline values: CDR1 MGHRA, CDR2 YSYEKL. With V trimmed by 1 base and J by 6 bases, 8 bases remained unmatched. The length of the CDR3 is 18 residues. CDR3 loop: CASSQAPGTSGSGNEQFF. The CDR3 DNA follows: TGCGCCAGCAGCCAAGCCCCCGGGACTAGCGGGAGTGGCAATGAGCAGTTCTTC.

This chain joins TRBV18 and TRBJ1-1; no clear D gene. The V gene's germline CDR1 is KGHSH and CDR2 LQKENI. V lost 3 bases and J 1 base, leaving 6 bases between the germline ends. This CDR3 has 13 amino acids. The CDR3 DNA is TGTGCCAGCTCACCGGGCTCGAACACTGAAGCTTTCTTT. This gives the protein CASSPGSNTEAFF.

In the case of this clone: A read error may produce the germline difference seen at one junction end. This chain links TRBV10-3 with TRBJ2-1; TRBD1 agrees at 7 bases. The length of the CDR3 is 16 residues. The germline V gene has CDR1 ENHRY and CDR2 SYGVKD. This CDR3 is CVICPHTRQGYNEQFF. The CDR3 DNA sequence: TGTGTCATCTGCCCCCATACTAGACAGGGCTACAATGAGCAGTTCTTC.

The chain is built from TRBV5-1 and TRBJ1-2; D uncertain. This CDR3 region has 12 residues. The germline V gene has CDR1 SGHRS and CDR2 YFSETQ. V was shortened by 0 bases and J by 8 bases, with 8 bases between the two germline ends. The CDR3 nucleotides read TGCGCCAGCAGCTTGGGGGCCGAAGGCTACACCTTC. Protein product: CASSLGAEGYTF.

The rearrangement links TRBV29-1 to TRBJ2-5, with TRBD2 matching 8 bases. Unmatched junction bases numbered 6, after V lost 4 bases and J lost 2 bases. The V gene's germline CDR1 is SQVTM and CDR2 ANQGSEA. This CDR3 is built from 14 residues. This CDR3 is CSVVLAGRQETQYF. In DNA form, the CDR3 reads TGCAGCGTTGTTCTAGCGGGTAGACAAGAGACCCAGTACTTC.

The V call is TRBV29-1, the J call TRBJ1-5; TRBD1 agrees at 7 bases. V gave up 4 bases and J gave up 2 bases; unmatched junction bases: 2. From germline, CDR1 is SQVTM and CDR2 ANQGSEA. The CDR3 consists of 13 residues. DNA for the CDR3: TGCAGCGTTGTCCAGGGGGGCAATCAGCCCCAGCATTTT. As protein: CSVVQGGNQPQHF.

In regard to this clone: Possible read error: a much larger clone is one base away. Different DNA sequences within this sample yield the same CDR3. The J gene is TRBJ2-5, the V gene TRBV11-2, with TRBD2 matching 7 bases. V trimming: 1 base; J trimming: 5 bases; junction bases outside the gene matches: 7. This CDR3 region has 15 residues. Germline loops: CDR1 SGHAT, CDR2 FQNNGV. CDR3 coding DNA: TGTGCCAGCAGCTTAGGCGGGGCCGGGGGGGAGACCCAGTACTTC. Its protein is CASSLGGAGGETQYF.

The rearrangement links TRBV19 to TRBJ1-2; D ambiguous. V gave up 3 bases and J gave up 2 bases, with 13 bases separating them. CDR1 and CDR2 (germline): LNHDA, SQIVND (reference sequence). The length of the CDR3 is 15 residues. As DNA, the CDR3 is TGTGCCAGTAGTATCATGGGCGCCCGGAACTATGGCTACACCTTC. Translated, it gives CASSIMGARNYGYTF.

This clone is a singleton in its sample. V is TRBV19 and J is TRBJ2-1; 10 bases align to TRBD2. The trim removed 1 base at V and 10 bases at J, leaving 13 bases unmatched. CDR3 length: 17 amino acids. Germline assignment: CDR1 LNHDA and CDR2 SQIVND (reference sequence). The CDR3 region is CASSIVGGGLAIGEQFF. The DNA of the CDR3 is TGTGCCAGTAGTATAGTCGGGGGGGGACTAGCGATAGGAGAGCAGTTCTTC.

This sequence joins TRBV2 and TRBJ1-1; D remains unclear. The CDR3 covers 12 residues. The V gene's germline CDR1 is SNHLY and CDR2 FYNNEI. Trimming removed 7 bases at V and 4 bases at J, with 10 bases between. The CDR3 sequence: CASTVGGTEAFF. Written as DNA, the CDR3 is TGTGCCAGCACGGTCGGCGGCACTGAAGCTTTCTTT.

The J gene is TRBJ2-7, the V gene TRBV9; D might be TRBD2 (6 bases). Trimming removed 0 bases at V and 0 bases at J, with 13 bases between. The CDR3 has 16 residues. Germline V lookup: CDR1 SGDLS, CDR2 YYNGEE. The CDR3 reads CASSVDIATSSYEQYF. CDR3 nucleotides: TGTGCCAGCAGCGTAGATATCGCGACTAGCTCCTACGAGCAGTACTTC.

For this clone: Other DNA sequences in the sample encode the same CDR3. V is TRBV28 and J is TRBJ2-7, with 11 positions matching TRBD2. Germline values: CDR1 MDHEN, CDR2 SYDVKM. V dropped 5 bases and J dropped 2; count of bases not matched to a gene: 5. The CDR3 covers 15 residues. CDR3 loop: CASSPGTSGTYEQYF. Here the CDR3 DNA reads TGTGCCAGCAGTCCCGGGACTAGCGGTACCTACGAGCAGTACTTC.

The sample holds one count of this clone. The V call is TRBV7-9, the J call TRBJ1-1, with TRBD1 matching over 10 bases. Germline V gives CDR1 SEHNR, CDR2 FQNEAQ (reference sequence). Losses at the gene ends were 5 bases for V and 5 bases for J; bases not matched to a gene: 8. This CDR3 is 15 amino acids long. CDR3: CASSVPGTGATEAFF. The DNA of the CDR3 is TGTGCCAGCAGCGTTCCCGGGACAGGGGCTACTGAAGCTTTCTTT. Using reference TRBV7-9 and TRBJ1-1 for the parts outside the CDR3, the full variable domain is DTGVSQNPRHKITKRGQNVTFRCDPISEHNRLYWYRQTLGQGPEFLTYFQNEAQLEKSRLLSDRFSAERPKGSFSTLEIQRTEQGDSAMYLCASSVPGTGATEAFFGQGTRLTVV.